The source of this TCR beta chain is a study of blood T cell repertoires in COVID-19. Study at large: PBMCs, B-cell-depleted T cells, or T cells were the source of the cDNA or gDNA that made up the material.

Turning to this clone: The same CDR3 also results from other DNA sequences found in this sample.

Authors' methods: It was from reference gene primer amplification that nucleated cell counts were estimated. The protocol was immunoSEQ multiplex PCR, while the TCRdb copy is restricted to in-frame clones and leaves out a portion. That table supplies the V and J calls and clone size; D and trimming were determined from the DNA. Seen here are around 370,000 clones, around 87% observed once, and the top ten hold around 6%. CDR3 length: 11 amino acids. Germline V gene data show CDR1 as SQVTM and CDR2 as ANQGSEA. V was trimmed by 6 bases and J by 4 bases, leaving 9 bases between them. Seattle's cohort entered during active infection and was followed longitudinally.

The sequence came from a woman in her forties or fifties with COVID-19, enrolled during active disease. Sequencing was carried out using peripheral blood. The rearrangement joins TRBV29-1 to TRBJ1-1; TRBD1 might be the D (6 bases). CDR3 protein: CSVARGTEAFF. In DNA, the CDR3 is TGCAGCGTAGCCAGGGGCACTGAAGCTTTCTTT.